This record covers a single T cell receptor (beta chain). What it recognizes is unknown. PCR was performed using 60 Vbeta and 13 Jbeta primers. The protocol was immunoSEQ multiplex PCR, while the TCRdb copy is restricted to in-frame clones and leaves out a portion. The sample includes about 160,000 clones, approximately 80% of them seen just once. This sample is part of a study of cytomegalovirus exposure and HLA in healthy donors. General study findings and limits: A missense variant in DCLRE1C was later tied to TCR beta V- and J-gene trimming. In a later analysis, CMV-associated beta chains were mostly HLA-associated, it appeared. Available immune exposure information was restricted to CMV serostatus only. The classifier reportedly diagnosed cytomegalovirus status with high sensitivity and specificity.

Unmatched junction bases numbered 7, after V lost 3 bases and J lost 4 bases. The CDR3 loop spans 15 amino acids. Looked up from germline, CDR1 is SGDLS and CDR2 is YYNGEE. The source material was PBMCs. This receptor was obtained from a woman in her thirties in good health and CMV-seropositive. This chain joins TRBV9 and TRBJ2-7; TRBD1 aligns across 10 bases. The CDR3 DNA is TGTGCCAGCAGCGCCCGACAGGGGGCTAGTTACGAGCAGTACTTC. Translation: CASSARQGASYEQYF.